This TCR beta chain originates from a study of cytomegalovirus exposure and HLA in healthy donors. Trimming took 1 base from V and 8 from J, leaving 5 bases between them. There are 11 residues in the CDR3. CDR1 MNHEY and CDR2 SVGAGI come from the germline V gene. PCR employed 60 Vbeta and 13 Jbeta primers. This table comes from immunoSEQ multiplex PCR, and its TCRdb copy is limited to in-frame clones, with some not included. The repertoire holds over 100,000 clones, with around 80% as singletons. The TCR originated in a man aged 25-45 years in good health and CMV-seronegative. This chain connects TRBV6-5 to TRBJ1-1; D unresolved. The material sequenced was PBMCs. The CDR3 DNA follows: TGTGCCAGCAGTTACTTTGGCGAAGCTTTCTTT. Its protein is CASSYFGEAFF.